A single sample gave rise to the 16 T cell receptor beta chains below, sequenced in a study of blood T cell repertoires in COVID-19. TCRdb's table, derived via immunoSEQ multiplex PCR, lists solely in-frame clones and lacks some. This table holds hundreds of thousands of clones, around 87% found once. The sequenced sample was peripheral blood. The origin of the receptors is a woman aged 25 to 39 who had recovered from COVID-19.

The CDR3, as DNA: TGTGCCAGCGCATCGCAGGGGGTCGGGGACACCGGGGAGCTGTTTTTT. It translates to CASASQGVGDTGELFF. The chain employs TRBV28 and TRBJ2-2; 7 bases map to TRBD1. Trimming cost V 8 bases and J 3 bases; bases outside gene matches: 12. CDR1 and CDR2 (germline): MDHEN, SYDVKM. This CDR3 contains 16 residues.

The chain is built from TRBV30 and TRBJ1-1; possibly TRBD1 for D (6 bases). The ends were cut back, 1 base at V and 4 bases at J, with 16 bases in the middle. The CDR3 is 15 residues long. Germline assignment: CDR1 GTSNPN and CDR2 SVGIG (reference sequence). The CDR3 nucleotides read TGTGCCTGGAGTGCTCTTACAGGGTGGGGCACTGAAGCTTTCTTT. This translates into CAWSALTGWGTEAFF.

This chain uses TRBV5-4 with TRBJ2-1, with 10 bases lining up with TRBD2. Germline CDR1 SGHNT, CDR2 YYREEE (reference sequence). The ends lost 3 bases at V and 7 bases at J; junction bases unmatched: 7. This CDR3 has 15 residues. DNA of the CDR3: TGTGCCAGCAGCTCCGGGACTAGCGAAGGAAATGAGCAGTTCTTC. Its protein product is CASSSGTSEGNEQFF.

This clone was observed a single time. The chain combines TRBV6-5 with TRBJ1-5; maybe TRBD1 (6 bases). From germline, CDR1 is MNHEY and CDR2 SVGAGI. This CDR3 is 15 amino acids long. Trimming took 6 bases from V and 9 from J, leaving 21 bases between them. This CDR3 reads CASSLNRVEGWPQHF. CDR3 DNA: TGTGCCAGCAGCCTGAACAGGGTTGAGGGATGGCCCCAGCATTTT.

The gene calls are TRBV7-9 and TRBJ2-1, with D tentatively TRBD1 (6 bases). The CDR3 runs to 13 residues. The germline V gene encodes CDR1 SEHNR and CDR2 FQNEAQ (reference sequence). V was cut by 5 bases and J by 4 bases, with 9 bases left in between. This CDR3 reads CASSRGGYNEQFF. Written as DNA, the CDR3 is TGTGCCAGCAGCCGAGGGGGATACAATGAGCAGTTCTTC.

This chain connects TRBV7-9 to TRBJ2-1; 9 bases align to TRBD1. This CDR3 is built from 16 residues. The trim removed 4 bases at V and 0 bases at J, leaving 4 bases unmatched. The germline V gene encodes CDR1 SEHNR and CDR2 FQNEAQ (reference sequence). In nucleotides, the CDR3 is TGTGCCAGCAGCTCCTCGACAGGGGGCTCCTACAATGAGCAGTTCTTC. It specifies CASSSSTGGSYNEQFF.

This clone was counted a few times. The chain uses TRBV7-9 and TRBJ1-6; maybe TRBD1 (6 bases). The germline gives CDR1 SEHNR, CDR2 FQNEAQ (reference sequence). V lost 1 base to trimming and J lost 3 bases, with 10 bases between them. The CDR3 is 16 residues long. CDR3 region: CASSLGTEVYNSPLHF. The CDR3 nucleotides read TGTGCCAGCAGCTTAGGGACAGAGGTCTATAATTCACCCCTCCACTTT.

V gene TRBV3-1 (or the pseudogene TRBV3-2) combines with J gene TRBJ2-1, with 10 bases that match TRBD1. V lost 5 bases and J lost 8; bases outside the gene matches: 9. CDR3 length equals 15 residues. Germline V gene sequence: CDR1 LGHDT, CDR2 YNNKEL (reference sequence). CDR3 region: CASSFRDRGSDEQFF. The CDR3 nucleotides are TGTGCCAGCAGCTTCCGGGACAGGGGCAGCGATGAGCAGTTCTTC.

V usage is TRBV11-2 and J usage is TRBJ2-3; 9 nucleotides align to TRBD2. This CDR3 has 16 residues. Germline V gene sequence: CDR1 SGHAT, CDR2 FQNNGV. V was clipped by 1 base and J by 4 bases; unmatched bases: 6. The CDR3 loop reads CASSLGLAVLPDTQYF. DNA for the CDR3: TGTGCCAGCAGCTTAGGACTAGCGGTACTACCAGATACGCAGTATTTT. Full variable domain (remainder filled in from reference TRBV11-2 and TRBJ2-3): EAGVAQSPRYKIIEKRQSVAFWCNPISGHATLYWYQQILGQGPKLLIQFQNNGVVDDSQLPKDRFSAERLKGVDSTLKIQPAKLEDSAVYLCASSLGLAVLPDTQYFGPGTRLTVL.

The chain links TRBV30 to TRBJ2-5; D is perhaps TRBD1 (6 bases). V was trimmed by 5 bases and J by 2 bases, leaving 9 bases between them. The CDR3 is 12 amino acids. The germline V gene has CDR1 GTSNPN and CDR2 SVGIG (reference sequence). The CDR3 here is CAWETGQETQYF. The CDR3 nucleotides are TGTGCCTGGGAGACAGGACAAGAGACCCAGTACTTC.

This clone was recorded a few times. This chain joins TRBV28 and TRBJ2-5, with 7 bases matching TRBD1. The trim removed 1 base at V and 4 bases at J, leaving 3 bases unmatched. Germline V gene lookup returns CDR1 MDHEN and CDR2 SYDVKM. The CDR3 covers 14 residues. CDR3 sequence reads: CASSLSRTGETQYF. The CDR3 nucleotides read TGTGCCAGCAGTTTATCTCGGACAGGAGAGACCCAGTACTTC.

The chain joins TRBV5-6 to TRBJ2-5; D possibly corresponds to TRBD1 (6 bases). The CDR3 contains 15 residues. Deletions cut 3 bases from V and 4 bases from J, with 16 bases between. Germline lookup yields CDR1 SGHDT and CDR2 YYEEEE. The CDR3 coding sequence is TGTGCCAGCAGCTCAGAGAGGGGGAACGGAGAGACCCAGTACTTC. Its translation: CASSSERGNGETQYF.

About this clone itself: This CDR3 is also generated by other DNA sequences in the sample. The chain links TRBV18 to TRBJ2-7, with D possibly TRBD1 on 5 matching bases. V gave up 3 bases and J gave up 2 bases, with 8 bases separating them. The CDR3 consists of 13 residues. Germline V gene lookup returns CDR1 KGHSH and CDR2 LQKENI. In DNA, the CDR3 is TGTGCCAGCTCACCGGCAGGGCCCTACGAGCAGTACTTC. Translation gives CASSPAGPYEQYF.

This clone is a singleton in its sample. This chain uses TRBV30 with TRBJ1-1, with 7 bases identical to TRBD1. The length of the CDR3 is 14 residues. Germline-derived CDR1 and CDR2 are GTSNPN and SVGIG (reference sequence). Trimming took 1 base from V and 8 from J; bases not matched to a gene: 10. The CDR3 DNA is TGTGCCTGGAGTGCCTCCCGAGGGGGCGAAGAAGCTTTCTTT. Its translation is CAWSASRGGEEAFF.

J is TRBJ1-2 and V is TRBV10-3; 10 bases map to TRBD1. This CDR3 has 15 residues. The V gene end was trimmed by 0 bases and the J gene end by 6 bases; junction bases not matched to a gene: 4. The germline CDR1 and CDR2 sequences are ENHRY and SYGVKD. CDR3 nucleotide sequence: TGTGCCATCAGTGAGTCGAGGGACAGGGGTGATGGCTACACCTTC. Residues: CAISESRDRGDGYTF.

J is TRBJ1-5 and V is TRBV27; D not certain. CDR1 and CDR2 (germline): MNHEY, SMNVEV (reference sequence). This CDR3 comprises 15 residues. The V and J ends lost 2 bases and 4 bases respectively, with 12 bases between them. The CDR3 region is CASSLTPTWNQPQHF. DNA for the CDR3: TGTGCCAGCAGTTTAACCCCAACTTGGAATCAGCCCCAGCATTTT.